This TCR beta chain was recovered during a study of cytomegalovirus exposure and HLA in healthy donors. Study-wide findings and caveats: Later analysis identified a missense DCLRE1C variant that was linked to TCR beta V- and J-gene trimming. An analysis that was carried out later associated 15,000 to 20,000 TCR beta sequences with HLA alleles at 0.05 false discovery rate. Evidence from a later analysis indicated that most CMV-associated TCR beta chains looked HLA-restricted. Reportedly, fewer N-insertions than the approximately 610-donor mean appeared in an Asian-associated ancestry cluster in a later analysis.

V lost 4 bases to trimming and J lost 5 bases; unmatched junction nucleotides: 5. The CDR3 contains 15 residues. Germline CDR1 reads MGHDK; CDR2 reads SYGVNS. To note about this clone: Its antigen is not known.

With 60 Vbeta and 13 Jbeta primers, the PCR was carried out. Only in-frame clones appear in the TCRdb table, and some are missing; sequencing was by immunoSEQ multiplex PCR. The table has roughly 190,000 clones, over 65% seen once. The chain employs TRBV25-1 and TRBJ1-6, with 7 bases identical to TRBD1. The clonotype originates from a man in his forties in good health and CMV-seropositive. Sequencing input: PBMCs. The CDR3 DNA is TGTGCCAGCAGTGTCGTCGGGACAGATAATTCACCCCTCCACTTT. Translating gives CASSVVGTDNSPLHF.